This TCR beta chain derives from a study of CD8 T cells in Susac syndrome. RNA in amounts of roughly 0.5 to 1 ug was reverse transcribed with random hexamers. An immunoSEQ multiplex PCR generated amplified TCR beta CDR3 products spanning 54 Vbeta and 13 Jbeta. TCRdb re-called the immunoSEQ multiplex PCR reads with MiXCR, one entry per CDR3 protein. The profile shows 90,000 to 150,000 distinct CDR3 sequences, 80% to 95% of them singletons. V dropped 0 bases and J dropped 9 bases, with 13 bases sitting between them. CDR3 length: 13 amino acids. The germline V gene has CDR1 SGHDT and CDR2 YYEEEE. This clonotype is a singleton in its sample.

This sequence originates from a human donor in good health. The chain carries TRBV5-6 and TRBJ2-7; D is undetermined. Sequenced sample: CD4+ T cells from PBMCs. The CDR3 sequence is CASSLGAGVRQYF. DNA for the CDR3: TGTGCCAGCAGCTTGGGGGCAGGTGTTCGGCAGTACTTC. Using reference TRBV5-6 and TRBJ2-7 for the parts outside the CDR3, the full variable domain is DAGVTQSPTHLIKTRGQQVTLRCSPKSGHDTVSWYQQALGQGPQFIFQYYEEEERQRGNFPDRFSGHQFPNYSSELNVNALLLGDSALYLCASSLGAGVRQYFGPGTRLTVT.